Listed here is a single TCR beta chain. Antigen specificity is unknown. This specimen belongs to a study of cytomegalovirus exposure and HLA in healthy donors. General study points: Some V segments, including TRBV6-2 and TRBV6-3, were excluded as indistinguishable. Within an earlier analysis, most TCR beta V segments proved productive either about 87% or about 30% of the time.

Both 60 Vbeta primers and 13 Jbeta primers went into the PCR. The protocol was immunoSEQ multiplex PCR, while the TCRdb copy is restricted to in-frame clones and leaves out a portion. Among 140,000 to 150,000 clones listed, around 79% were seen once. CDR1 GTSNPN and CDR2 SVGIG come from the germline V gene (reference sequence). The CDR3 loop spans 13 amino acids. The germline V and J ends were trimmed by 2 bases and 4 bases, with 11 bases remaining between them. The chain combines TRBV30 with TRBJ1-1; D call uncertain. Sequenced: PBMCs. This receptor was identified in a middle-aged man in good health and CMV-seropositive. In DNA, the CDR3 is TGTGCCTGGAGTACAGTGGGCTTCACTGAAGCTTTCTTT. It yields the protein CAWSTVGFTEAFF.